The 6 T cell receptor beta chains below all came from one sample that was sequenced in a study of T cell responses to AZD1222 COVID-19 vaccine. Data came from immunoSEQ multiplex PCR; TCRdb stores just in-frame clones and leaves some out. The sample has about 110,000 clones, 85% to 95% seen once. The sample was peripheral blood, taken on day 0 of AZD1222 vaccination. The receptors were gathered from an adult in good health.

In DNA form, the CDR3 reads TGTGCCAGCAGCCAAGATCGGCCCGGATGGCAGCCCTACGAGCAGTACTTC. The encoded protein is CASSQDRPGWQPYEQYF. This rearrangement joins TRBV4-2 to TRBJ2-7; unclear D gene. The CDR3 totals 17 residues. Per germline, CDR1 LGHNA and CDR2 YNFKEQ. Trimming pared 0 bases from V and 2 bases from J, leaving 17 bases between.

This clone showed up just a few times. This chain uses TRBV30 with TRBJ1-6; D unclear. The CDR3 is 13 residues long. Germline CDR1 is GTSNPN and CDR2 is SVGIG (reference sequence). With 2 bases removed from V and 7 bases from J, the gap between germline ends came to 9 bases. The CDR3 sequence is CAWSLQTNSPLHF. CDR3 nucleotides: TGTGCCTGGAGTTTGCAGACAAATTCACCCCTCCACTTT.

This chain joins TRBV10-1 and TRBJ2-1; no clear D gene. Deletions cut 1 base from V and 4 bases from J, with 11 bases between. Per germline, CDR1 WNHNN and CDR2 SYGVQD (reference sequence). The CDR3 loop spans 15 amino acids. Here the CDR3 reads CASSEYLERYNEQFF. CDR3 coding DNA: TGCGCCAGCAGTGAGTACCTAGAACGGTACAATGAGCAGTTCTTC.

This clone has a single count. V is TRBV11-2 and J is TRBJ1-6; D is uncertain. Germline CDR1 and CDR2: SGHAT and FQNNGV. This CDR3 is 12 amino acids long. Trimming stripped 3 bases from V and 10 bases from J, with 7 bases between. This CDR3 reads CASSFPGSPLHF. The CDR3 nucleotides are TGTGCCAGCAGCTTCCCGGGGTCACCCCTCCACTTT. The full variable domain, its missing parts supplied by reference TRBV11-2 and TRBJ1-6, is EAGVAQSPRYKIIEKRQSVAFWCNPISGHATLYWYQQILGQGPKLLIQFQNNGVVDDSQLPKDRFSAERLKGVDSTLKIQPAKLEDSAVYLCASSFPGSPLHFGNGTRLTVT.

The chain has TRBV29-1 and TRBJ2-2; D unresolved. V lost 7 bases, J lost 1 base, and 7 bases lay in between. The CDR3 totals 12 residues. CDR1 SQVTM and CDR2 ANQGSEA come from the germline V gene. The CDR3 DNA is TGCAGCGGGCACAAGAACACCGGGGAGCTGTTTTTT. Translation: CSGHKNTGELFF.

The V and J genes are TRBV11-3 and TRBJ2-7; D is uncertain. The CDR3 sequence is 12 residues long. The germline CDR1 and CDR2 sequences are SGHNT and YENEEA. V lost 6 bases, J lost 0 bases, and 6 bases lay in between. The CDR3 is CASRSSSYEQYF. CDR3 DNA sequence: TGTGCCAGCAGGAGTAGCTCCTACGAGCAGTACTTC. Drawing the rest from reference TRBV11-3 and TRBJ2-7, the complete variable domain is EAGVVQSPRYKIIEKKQPVAFWCNPISGHNTLYWYLQNLGQGPELLIRYENEEAVDDSQLPKDRFSAERLKGVDSTLKIQPAELGDSAVYLCASRSSSYEQYFGPGTRLTVT.